This T cell receptor beta chain was documented in a study of Graves' ophthalmopathy and Graves' hyperthyroidism. Looking at the study overall: Where ophthalmopathy was absent within 18 months of follow-up, hyperthyroidism was stable.

Germline CDR1 reads LNHDA; CDR2 reads SQIVND (reference sequence). V was pared by 6 bases and J by 3 bases, with 12 bases between. The CDR3 is 13 residues long. RNA transcripts were the template, and TCR beta CDR3 regions were amplified from them. After a first-round RT-PCR with HTBI primers, a second-round multiplex PCR was run. In TCRdb, the multiplex PCR reads were re-called with MiXCR into one record per CDR3 protein. The sample contains 500,000 to 700,000 distinct CDR3 sequences, about 40% of which appear only once. The authors enrolled newly diagnosed hyperthyroidism patients aged 18 to 65 with under 2 months' duration. In this cohort, patients with other autoimmune diseases, uncontrolled infections, pregnancy or lactation were excluded. This clonotype was picked up many times.

The chain couples TRBV19 to TRBJ2-7; no firm D call. This receptor was obtained from an adult man with Graves' hyperthyroidism. Sample: peripheral blood or thyroid tissue (not recorded which). For the CDR3, the DNA is TGTGCCAGTAGCCCGGGTCTTCTCTACGAGCAGTACTTC. Protein product: CASSPGLLYEQYF. Drawing the rest from reference TRBV19 and TRBJ2-7, the complete variable domain is DGGITQSPKYLFRKEGQNVTLSCEQNLNHDAMYWYRQDPGQGLRLIYYSQIVNDFQKGDIAEGYSVSREKKESFPLTVTSAQKNPTAFYLCASSPGLLYEQYFGPGTRLTVT.